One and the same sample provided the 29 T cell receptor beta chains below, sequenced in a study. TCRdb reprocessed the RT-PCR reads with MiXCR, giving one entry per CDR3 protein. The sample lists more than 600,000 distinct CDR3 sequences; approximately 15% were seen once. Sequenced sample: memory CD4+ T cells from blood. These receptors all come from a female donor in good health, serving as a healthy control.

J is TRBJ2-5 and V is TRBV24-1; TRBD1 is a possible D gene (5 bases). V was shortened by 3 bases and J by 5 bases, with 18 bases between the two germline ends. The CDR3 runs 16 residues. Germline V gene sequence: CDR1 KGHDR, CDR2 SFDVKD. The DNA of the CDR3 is TGTGCCACCAGTGATCCACGAACAGGACCAGGGGAGACCCAGTACTTC. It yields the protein CATSDPRTGPGETQYF.

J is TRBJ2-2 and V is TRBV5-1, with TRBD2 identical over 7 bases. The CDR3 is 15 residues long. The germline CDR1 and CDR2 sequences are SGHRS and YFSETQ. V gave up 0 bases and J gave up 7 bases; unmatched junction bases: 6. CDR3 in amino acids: CASSLGTSDGGELFF. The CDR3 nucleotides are TGCGCCAGCAGCTTGGGCACTAGCGACGGCGGGGAGCTGTTTTTT.

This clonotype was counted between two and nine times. The CDR3 here is CATSRDFLDTQYF. The CDR3 nucleotides read TGTGCCACCAGCAGAGATTTCCTGGATACGCAGTATTTT. The chain recombines TRBV15 with TRBJ2-3; D is undetermined. Germline V gives CDR1 LNHNV, CDR2 YYDKDF (reference sequence). This CDR3 comprises 13 residues. The ends were cut back, 0 bases at V and 6 bases at J, with 7 bases in the middle.

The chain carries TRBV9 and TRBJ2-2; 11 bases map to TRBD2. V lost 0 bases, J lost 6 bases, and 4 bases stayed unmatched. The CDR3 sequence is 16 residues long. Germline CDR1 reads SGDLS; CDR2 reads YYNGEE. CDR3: CASSVGPSGGPGELFF. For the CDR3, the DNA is TGTGCCAGCAGCGTAGGGCCTAGCGGGGGGCCCGGGGAGCTGTTTTTT. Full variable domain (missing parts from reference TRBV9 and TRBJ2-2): DSGVTQTPKHLITATGQRVTLRCSPRSGDLSVYWYQQSLDQGLQFLIQYYNGEERAKGNILERFSAQQFPDLHSELNLSSLELGDSALYFCASSVGPSGGPGELFFGEGSRLTVL.

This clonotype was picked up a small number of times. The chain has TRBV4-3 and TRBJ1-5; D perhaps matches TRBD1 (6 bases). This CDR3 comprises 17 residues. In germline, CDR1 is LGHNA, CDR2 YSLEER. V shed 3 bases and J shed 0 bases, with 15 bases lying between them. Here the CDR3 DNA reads TGCGCCAGCAGCCAGGATTCCGGGACACATAGCAATCAGCCCCAGCATTTT. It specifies CASSQDSGTHSNQPQHF.

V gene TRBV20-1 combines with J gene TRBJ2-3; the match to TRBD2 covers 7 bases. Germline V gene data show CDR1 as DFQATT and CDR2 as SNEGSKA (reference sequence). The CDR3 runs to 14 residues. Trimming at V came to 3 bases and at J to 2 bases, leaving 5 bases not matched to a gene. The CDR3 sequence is CSASAAGVTDTQYF. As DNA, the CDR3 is TGCAGTGCTAGCGCGGCGGGAGTCACAGATACGCAGTATTTT.

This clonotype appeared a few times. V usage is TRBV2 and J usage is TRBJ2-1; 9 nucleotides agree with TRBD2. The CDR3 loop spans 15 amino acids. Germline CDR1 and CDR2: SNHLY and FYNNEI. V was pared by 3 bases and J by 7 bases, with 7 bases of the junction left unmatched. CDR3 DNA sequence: TGTGCCAGCAGTGAGGGCGGGGGGGCCTGGAATGAGCAGTTCTTC. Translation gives CASSEGGGAWNEQFF.

The DNA of the CDR3 is TGTGCCAGCTCACCATTAGCGGGAGGTGAGCAGTTCTTC. Its translation: CASSPLAGGEQFF. This rearrangement joins TRBV18 to TRBJ2-1; 10 nucleotides match TRBD2. J lost 9 bases, V lost 2 bases, and 1 base had no gene match. Germline CDR1 reads KGHSH; CDR2 reads LQKENI. CDR3 size: 13 residues.

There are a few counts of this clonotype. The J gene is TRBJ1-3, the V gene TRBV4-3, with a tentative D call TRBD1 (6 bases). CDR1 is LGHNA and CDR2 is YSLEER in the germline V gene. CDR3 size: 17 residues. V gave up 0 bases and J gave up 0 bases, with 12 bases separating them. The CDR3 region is CASSQDQGGFSGNTIYF. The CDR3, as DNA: TGCGCCAGCAGCCAAGATCAAGGGGGTTTCTCTGGAAACACCATATATTTT.

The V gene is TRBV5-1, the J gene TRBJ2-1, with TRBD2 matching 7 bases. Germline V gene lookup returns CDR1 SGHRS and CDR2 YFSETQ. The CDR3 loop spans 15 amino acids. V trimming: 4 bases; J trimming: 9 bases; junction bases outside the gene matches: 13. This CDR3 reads CASSPVGRAFPEQFF. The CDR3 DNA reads TGCGCCAGCAGCCCCGTGGGGAGGGCCTTTCCTGAGCAGTTCTTC.

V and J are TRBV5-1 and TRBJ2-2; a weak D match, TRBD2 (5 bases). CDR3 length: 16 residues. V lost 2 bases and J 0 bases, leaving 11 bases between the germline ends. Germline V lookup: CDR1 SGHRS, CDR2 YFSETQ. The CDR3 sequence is CASSFGELANTGELFF. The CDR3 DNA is TGCGCCAGCAGCTTTGGTGAACTAGCGAACACCGGGGAGCTGTTTTTT.

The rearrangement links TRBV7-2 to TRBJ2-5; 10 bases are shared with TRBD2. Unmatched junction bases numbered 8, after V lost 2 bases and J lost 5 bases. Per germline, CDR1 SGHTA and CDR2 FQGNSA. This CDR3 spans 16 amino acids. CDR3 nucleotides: TGTGCCAGCAGCTTATCACTAGCGGGAATCGGGGAGACCCAGTACTTC. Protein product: CASSLSLAGIGETQYF.

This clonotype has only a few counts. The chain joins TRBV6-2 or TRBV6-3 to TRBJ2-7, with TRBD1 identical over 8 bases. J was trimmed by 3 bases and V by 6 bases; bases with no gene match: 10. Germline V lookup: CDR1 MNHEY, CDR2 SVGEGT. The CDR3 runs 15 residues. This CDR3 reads CASSPLRTGIYEQYF. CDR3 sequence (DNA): TGTGCCAGCAGCCCCCTAAGGACAGGGATCTACGAGCAGTACTTC.

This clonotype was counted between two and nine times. The CDR3 here is CASSSSRGSNVYGYTF. The CDR3 DNA reads as TGCGCCAGCAGCTCCTCCCGGGGATCTAACGTCTATGGCTACACCTTC. The chain joins TRBV5-1 to TRBJ1-2; D unclear. V was cut by 3 bases and J by 4 bases, with 19 bases left in between. CDR1 SGHRS and CDR2 YFSETQ come from the germline V gene. There are 16 residues in the CDR3.

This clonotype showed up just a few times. CDR3 residues: CSVPLSGRALETQYF. CDR3 DNA: TGCAGCGTTCCTCTTAGCGGGAGGGCCCTAGAGACCCAGTACTTC. J is TRBJ2-5 and V is TRBV20-1; 11 bases align to TRBD2. The CDR3 spans 15 residues. Germline assignment: CDR1 DFQATT and CDR2 SNEGSKA (reference sequence).

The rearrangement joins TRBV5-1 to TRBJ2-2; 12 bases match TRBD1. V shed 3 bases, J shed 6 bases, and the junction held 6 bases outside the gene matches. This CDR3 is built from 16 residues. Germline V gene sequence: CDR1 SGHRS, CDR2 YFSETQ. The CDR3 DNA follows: TGCGCCAGCAGCTCACAGGGACAGGGGGCGTCCGGGGAGCTGTTTTTT. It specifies CASSSQGQGASGELFF.

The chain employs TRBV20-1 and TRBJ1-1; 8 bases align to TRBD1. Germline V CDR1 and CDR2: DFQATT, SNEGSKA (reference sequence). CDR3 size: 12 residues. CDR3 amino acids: CRGDRGNTEAFF. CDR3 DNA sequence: TGCAGGGGCGACAGGGGGAACACTGAAGCTTTCTTT.

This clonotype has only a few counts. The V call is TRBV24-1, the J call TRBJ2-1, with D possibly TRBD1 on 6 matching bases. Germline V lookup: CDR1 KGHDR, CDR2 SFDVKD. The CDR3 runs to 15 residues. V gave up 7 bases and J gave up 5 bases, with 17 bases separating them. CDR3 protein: CATRGRGGRDNEQFF. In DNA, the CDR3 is TGTGCCACCAGGGGGCGTGGGGGCAGGGACAATGAGCAGTTCTTC.

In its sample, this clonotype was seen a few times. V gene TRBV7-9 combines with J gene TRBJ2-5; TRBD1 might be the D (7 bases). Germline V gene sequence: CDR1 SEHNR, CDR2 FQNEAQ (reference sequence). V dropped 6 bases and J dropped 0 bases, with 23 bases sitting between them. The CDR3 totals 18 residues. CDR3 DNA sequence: TGTGCCAGCAGTAGGACCGTCGGGCAGGGGGGATACCAAGAGACCCAGTACTTC. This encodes CASSRTVGQGGYQETQYF.

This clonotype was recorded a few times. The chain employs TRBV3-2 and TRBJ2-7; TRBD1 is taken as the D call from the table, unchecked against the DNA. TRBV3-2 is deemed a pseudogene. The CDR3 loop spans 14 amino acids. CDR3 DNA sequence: TGTGCCAGCACCCGGGACAGGTGCTCCTACGAGCAGTACTTC. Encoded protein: CASTRDRCSYEQYF.

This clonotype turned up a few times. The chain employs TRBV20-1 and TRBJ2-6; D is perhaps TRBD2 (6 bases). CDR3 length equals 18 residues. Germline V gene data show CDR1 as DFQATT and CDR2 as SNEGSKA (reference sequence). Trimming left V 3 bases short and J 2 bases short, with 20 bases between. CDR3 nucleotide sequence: TGCAGTGCTAGTATAGCTACGACTAGTTTGACTGGGGCCAACGTCCTGACTTTC. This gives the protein CSASIATTSLTGANVLTF.

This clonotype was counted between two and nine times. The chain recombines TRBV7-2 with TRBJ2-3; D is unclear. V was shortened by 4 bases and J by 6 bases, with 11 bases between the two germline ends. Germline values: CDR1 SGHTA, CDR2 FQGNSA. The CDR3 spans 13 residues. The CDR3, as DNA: TGTGCCAGCAGCTCCTTACCACAGGATACGCAGTATTTT. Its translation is CASSSLPQDTQYF.

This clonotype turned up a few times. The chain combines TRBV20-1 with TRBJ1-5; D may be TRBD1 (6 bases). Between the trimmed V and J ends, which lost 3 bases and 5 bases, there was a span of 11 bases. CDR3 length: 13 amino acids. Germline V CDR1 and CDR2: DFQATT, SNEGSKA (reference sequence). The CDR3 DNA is TGCAGTGCTAGTTGGGGGGCCGATCAGCCCCAGCATTTT. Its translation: CSASWGADQPQHF.

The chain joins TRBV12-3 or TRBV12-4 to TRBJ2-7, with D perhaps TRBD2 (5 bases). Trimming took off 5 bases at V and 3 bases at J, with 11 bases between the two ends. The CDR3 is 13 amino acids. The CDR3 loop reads CASSQAVDYEQYF. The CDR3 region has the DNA TGTGCCAGCAGTCAAGCGGTCGACTACGAGCAGTACTTC.

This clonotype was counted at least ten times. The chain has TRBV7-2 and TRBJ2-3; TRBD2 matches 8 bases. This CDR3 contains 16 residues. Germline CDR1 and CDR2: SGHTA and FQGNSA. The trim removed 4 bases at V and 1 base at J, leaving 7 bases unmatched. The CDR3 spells CASSSTSGHGTDTQYF. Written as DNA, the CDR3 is TGTGCCAGCAGCTCTACTAGCGGTCACGGCACAGATACGCAGTATTTT.

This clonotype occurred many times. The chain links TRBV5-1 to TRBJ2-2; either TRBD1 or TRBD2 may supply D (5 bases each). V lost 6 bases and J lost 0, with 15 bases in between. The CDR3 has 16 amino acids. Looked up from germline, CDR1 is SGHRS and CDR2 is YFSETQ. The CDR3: CASTGASFANTGELFF. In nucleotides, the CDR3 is TGCGCCAGCACCGGGGCCTCGTTCGCGAACACCGGGGAGCTGTTTTTT.

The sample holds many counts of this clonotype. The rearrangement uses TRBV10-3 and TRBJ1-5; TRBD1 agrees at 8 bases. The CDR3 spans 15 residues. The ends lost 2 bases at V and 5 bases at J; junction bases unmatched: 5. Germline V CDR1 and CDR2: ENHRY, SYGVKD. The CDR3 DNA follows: TGTGCCATCAGTGAGGGGGGGACAGGATATCAGCCCCAGCATTTT. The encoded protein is CAISEGGTGYQPQHF.

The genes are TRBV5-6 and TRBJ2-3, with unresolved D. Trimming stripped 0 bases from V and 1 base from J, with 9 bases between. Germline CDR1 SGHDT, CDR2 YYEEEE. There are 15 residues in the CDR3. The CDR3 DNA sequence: TGTGCCAGCAGCTTGGGACCGACGGGCACAGATACGCAGTATTTT. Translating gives CASSLGPTGTDTQYF.

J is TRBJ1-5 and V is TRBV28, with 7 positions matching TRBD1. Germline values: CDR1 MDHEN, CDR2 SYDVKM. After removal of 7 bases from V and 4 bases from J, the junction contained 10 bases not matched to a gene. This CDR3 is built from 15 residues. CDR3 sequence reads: CASTQRPTGNQPQHF. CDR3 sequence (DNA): TGTGCCAGCACCCAAAGACCGACAGGGAATCAGCCCCAGCATTTT.